The 22 T cell receptor beta chains below all came from one sample that was sequenced in a study of shared clonotypes between healthy human individuals. Profiled with immunoSEQ multiplex PCR; TCRdb holds only in-frame clones, not every one. The sample records some 2.3 million clones, approximately 93% being singletons. Sequenced input: naive CD4+ T cells from PBMCs. As for subset: CD45RA+ positively selected. The receptors derive from a man aged 18 to 29 in good health. Some clones in this sample may be carry-over from other donors' samples.

The V and J genes are TRBV6-5 and TRBJ1-1; unclear D gene. The CDR3 consists of 12 residues. Germline loops: CDR1 MNHEY, CDR2 SVGAGI. Trimming pared 6 bases from V and 5 bases from J, leaving 10 bases between. The CDR3 reads CASRKLGTEAFF. CDR3 bases: TGTGCCAGCAGGAAGCTGGGGACTGAAGCTTTCTTT.

This clone was recorded only once. This sequence joins TRBV6-6 and TRBJ2-4; 8 nucleotides line up with TRBD1. The germline gives CDR1 MNHNY, CDR2 SVGAGI (reference sequence). The CDR3 totals 15 residues. The V and J ends lost 4 bases and 4 bases, in that order; junction bases with no gene match: 6. The CDR3 is CASSLDGQGKNIQYF. CDR3 in DNA: TGTGCCAGCAGTTTAGACGGACAGGGAAAAAACATTCAGTACTTC.

The chain carries TRBV5-1 and TRBJ1-1; 7 nucleotides align to TRBD1. The CDR3 sequence is 16 residues long. CDR1 is SGHRS and CDR2 is YFSETQ in the germline V gene. V lost 1 base and J lost 2; bases outside the gene matches: 8. The CDR3 sequence: CASSLPRGTANTEAFF. In DNA form, the CDR3 reads TGCGCCAGCAGCTTGCCGCGTGGGACAGCTAACACTGAAGCTTTCTTT.

This clone was observed a handful of times. Other DNA sequences in this specimen translate into the identical CDR3. The chain joins TRBV7-9 to TRBJ1-1; D not resolved. Trimming took 2 bases from V and 0 from J, leaving 4 bases between them. The CDR3 is 13 residues long. Germline V gene data show CDR1 as SEHNR and CDR2 as FQNEAQ (reference sequence). CDR3 coding DNA: TGTGCCAGCAGCTTATCGTTGAACACTGAAGCTTTCTTT. Its translation: CASSLSLNTEAFF.

The rearrangement links TRBV20-1 to TRBJ1-2; D is uncertain. This CDR3 is 11 amino acids long. Trimming left V 2 bases short and J 6 bases short, with 7 bases between. The germline gives CDR1 DFQATT, CDR2 SNEGSKA (reference sequence). The CDR3 nucleotides read TGCAGTGCTAGAAAGGCGGATGGCTACACCTTC. This gives the protein CSARKADGYTF.

This chain uses TRBV19 with TRBJ2-7; 7 nucleotides line up with TRBD1. This CDR3 has 13 residues. The V gene end was trimmed by 7 bases and the J gene end by 2 bases; junction bases not matched to a gene: 5. CDR1 and CDR2 (germline): LNHDA, SQIVND (reference sequence). The CDR3 here is CASKRQGTYEQYF. The CDR3 DNA follows: TGTGCCAGTAAAAGACAGGGAACCTACGAGCAGTACTTC.

The chain employs TRBV30 and TRBJ1-5; D unclear. Germline lookup yields CDR1 GTSNPN and CDR2 SVGIG (reference sequence). The CDR3 spans 14 residues. V was clipped by 1 base and J by 0 bases, with 7 bases between them. CDR3 in DNA: TGTGCCTGGAGTGCCACGAATAGCAATCAGCCCCAGCATTTT. As protein: CAWSATNSNQPQHF.

The rearrangement joins TRBV6-1 to TRBJ2-7; maybe TRBD2 (5 bases). CDR1 MNHNS and CDR2 SASEGT come from the germline V gene. The CDR3 has 15 residues. Trimming shortened V by 0 bases and J by 3 bases, and 12 bases separated the two germline ends. CDR3 nucleotide sequence: TGTGCCAGCAGTGAAGCGGGAGTGAAGGACTACGAGCAGTACTTC. Its translation: CASSEAGVKDYEQYF.

The V call is TRBV18, the J call TRBJ2-7; D is unresolved. Germline V gene data show CDR1 as KGHSH and CDR2 as LQKENI. V was cut by 4 bases and J by 1 base, with 11 bases left in between. CDR3 size: 14 residues. CDR3 sequence reads: CASSQGVPSYEQYF. The CDR3 bases are TGTGCCAGCTCACAGGGCGTACCGTCCTACGAGCAGTACTTC.

The V gene is TRBV5-1, the J gene TRBJ2-7; D possibly corresponds to TRBD1 (6 bases). Trimming pared 4 bases from V and 6 bases from J, leaving 17 bases between. The germline gives CDR1 SGHRS, CDR2 YFSETQ. CDR3 length: 14 residues. CDR3 sequence reads: CASSQDSRSAEQYF. CDR3 nucleotide sequence: TGCGCCAGCAGCCAGGACAGCCGATCCGCCGAGCAGTACTTC.

The chain joins TRBV27 to TRBJ2-1; D may correspond to TRBD1 or TRBD2 (6 bases each). V was trimmed by 4 bases and J by 5 bases, leaving 12 bases between them. The length of the CDR3 is 14 residues. The germline CDR1 and CDR2 sequences are MNHEY and SMNVEV (reference sequence). The CDR3 region is CASSSAGQHNEQFF. The DNA of the CDR3 is TGTGCCAGCAGTTCGGCGGGACAACACAATGAGCAGTTCTTC.

The genes are TRBV28 and TRBJ2-5; TRBD1 is a possible D gene (5 bases). The CDR3 runs 14 residues. The germline V and J ends were trimmed by 2 bases and 7 bases, with 14 bases remaining between them. Germline V gives CDR1 MDHEN, CDR2 SYDVKM. CDR3 DNA: TGTGCCAGCAGTTTAGACAGATCTTTCGTGACCCAGTACTTC. It codes for CASSLDRSFVTQYF.

The chain has TRBV2 and TRBJ2-7; 13 bases match TRBD2. The V gene's germline CDR1 is SNHLY and CDR2 FYNNEI. The junction had 12 bases not matched to a gene; V was cut back by 5 bases and J by 5 bases. The CDR3 is made up of 17 amino acids. CDR3 coding DNA: TGTGCCAGCAGTTTCACCCGTACCGGGACTAGCGGGAACGAGCAGTACTTC. Its protein is CASSFTRTGTSGNEQYF.

J is TRBJ2-2 and V is TRBV5-5; 9 bases are shared with TRBD2. The CDR3 length is 15 residues. V was pared by 1 base and J by 6 bases, with 4 bases of the junction left unmatched. The germline V gene has CDR1 SGHKS and CDR2 YYEKEE (reference sequence). CDR3 sequence (DNA): TGTGCCAGCAGCTTGTGGTTAGCGGGAGCCGGGGAGCTGTTTTTT. Translation gives CASSLWLAGAGELFF. Filled out from reference TRBV5-5 and TRBJ2-2, the complete variable domain reads DAGVTQSPTHLIKTRGQQVTLRCSPISGHKSVSWYQQVLGQGPQFIFQYYEKEERGRGNFPDRFSARQFPNYSSELNVNALLLGDSALYLCASSLWLAGAGELFFGEGSRLTVL.

J is TRBJ1-3 and V is TRBV5-1; D may be TRBD1 (5 bases). Trimming took off 1 base at V and 3 bases at J, with 11 bases between the two ends. Germline CDR1 reads SGHRS; CDR2 reads YFSETQ. The length of the CDR3 is 15 residues. The DNA of the CDR3 is TGCGCCAGCAGCTTGTCAACAGGCTTTGGAAACACCATATATTTT. Its protein product is CASSLSTGFGNTIYF.

The CDR3 is CASRYAGRSSYNEQFF. In nucleotides, the CDR3 is TGTGCCAGCAGATATGCGGGGAGGAGCTCCTACAATGAGCAGTTCTTC. The J gene is TRBJ2-1, the V gene TRBV2, with TRBD2 as a possible D gene (6 bases). The CDR3 runs 16 residues. Germline V gene data show CDR1 as SNHLY and CDR2 as FYNNEI. Between the trimmed V and J ends, which lost 6 bases and 0 bases, there was a span of 15 bases. The variable domain in full, completed from reference TRBV2 and TRBJ2-1, reads EPEVTQTPSHQVTQMGQEVILRCVPISNHLYFYWYRQILGQKVEFLVSFYNNEISEKSEIFDDQFSVERPDGSNFTLKIRSTKLEDSAMYFCASRYAGRSSYNEQFFGPGTRLTVL.

The chain recombines TRBV28 with TRBJ2-5; D not certain. The CDR3 sequence is 13 residues long. Germline CDR1 and CDR2: MDHEN and SYDVKM. V shed 7 bases and J shed 4 bases, with 13 bases lying between them. The CDR3 protein is CASTLFTGETQYF. The CDR3 DNA reads TGTGCCAGCACTCTCTTTACGGGAGAGACCCAGTACTTC.

This clone showed up just once. The V call is TRBV5-1, the J call TRBJ2-3, with 7 positions matching TRBD1. This CDR3 comprises 16 residues. Germline loops: CDR1 SGHRS, CDR2 YFSETQ. Unmatched junction bases numbered 12, after V lost 4 bases and J lost 4 bases. CDR3 region: CASSLGTASGADTQYF. The CDR3 DNA reads TGCGCCAGCAGCCTGGGGACAGCCTCGGGCGCAGATACGCAGTATTTT.

V and J are TRBV30 and TRBJ1-1; 10 bases fit TRBD1. The J segment lost 5 bases and the V segment lost 4 bases, leaving 4 bases of the junction unmatched. CDR1 and CDR2 from the germline V gene are GTSNPN and SVGIG (reference sequence). This CDR3 has 13 residues. The DNA for the CDR3 is TGTGCCTGGAACCGGGACAGGGGAACTGAAGCTTTCTTT. Protein product: CAWNRDRGTEAFF. The whole variable domain, remainder taken from reference TRBV30 and TRBJ1-1, is SQTIHQWPATLVQPVGSPLSLECTVEGTSNPNLYWYRQAAGRGLQLLFYSVGIGQISSEVPQNLSASRPQDRQFILSSKKLLLSDSGFYLCAWNRDRGTEAFFGQGTRLTVV.

The V and J genes are TRBV6-1 and TRBJ2-5; TRBD1 agrees at 7 bases. Germline V gene lookup returns CDR1 MNHNS and CDR2 SASEGT. This CDR3 comprises 15 residues. With 4 bases clipped from V and 5 bases from J, the junction kept 10 bases outside the gene matches. As DNA, the CDR3 is TGTGCCAGCAGTGGAGACAGGGTGGTGGTTGAGACCCAGTACTTC. This encodes CASSGDRVVVETQYF.

The chain links TRBV28 to TRBJ1-2; TRBD1 agrees at 7 bases. The length of the CDR3 is 15 residues. Germline CDR1 and CDR2: MDHEN and SYDVKM. V dropped 4 bases and J dropped 6; count of bases not matched to a gene: 11. Here the CDR3 reads CASSSPLGTVNGYTF. CDR3 bases: TGTGCCAGCAGTTCTCCGTTAGGGACAGTCAATGGCTACACCTTC.

A note on this clone: Other DNA sequences of this sample code for an identical CDR3. This chain links TRBV5-1 with TRBJ2-1; 10 positions match TRBD2. Per the germline V gene, CDR1 is SGHRS and CDR2 is YFSETQ. Germline trimming cut 4 bases from V and 4 bases from J; bases unmatched to any gene: 5. This CDR3 spans 15 amino acids. CDR3 nucleotide sequence: TGCGCCAGCAGCACCGGACTAGCGGATTACAATGAGCAGTTCTTC. Its translation is CASSTGLADYNEQFF.